The rows below give T cell receptor beta chains drawn from one sample of a study of OX40 agonist ivuxolimab in advanced cancers. This table comes from immunoSEQ multiplex PCR, and its TCRdb copy is limited to in-frame clones, with some not included. The table records tens of thousands of clones, around four fifths of them present only once. Sequencing was performed on CD4+ or CD8+ T cells sorted from blood, taken in a trial of the OX40 agonist ivuxolimab. The receptors come from an adult with an advanced solid tumor such as melanoma, head and neck, liver or kidney cancer. CDR3s include the opening cysteine and the closing phenylalanine or tryptophan. The D gene is left open where the match is weak. Clone size, where shown, is once, few, many, or a class for clones that have expanded.

TGTGCCAGCAGCCAAGAAATACGCGAGACCCAGTACTTC	CASSQEIRETQYF	TRBV4-2	.	.	TRBJ2-5
TGCAGCGTTGTAGGGACGGGGGAGACCCAGTACTTC	CSVVGTGETQYF	TRBV29-1	.	.	TRBJ2-5
TGTGCCAGCAGCTTAGGGAAGGGGTATGAGCAGTTCTTC	CASSLGKGYEQFF	TRBV11-2	.	.	TRBJ2-1
TGTGCCAGTGCCCCGGGACAGAGAAATCAGCCCCAGCATTTT	CASAPGQRNQPQHF	TRBV19	TRBD1	.	TRBJ1-5
TGTGCCAGTAGTCGAGGGGTGGCCAACGTCCTGACTTTC	CASSRGVANVLTF	TRBV19	.	.	TRBJ2-6
TGTGCCAGCAGCTGGGACAGCCAGTATGGCTACACCTTC	CASSWDSQYGYTF	TRBV5-6	TRBD1	.	TRBJ1-2
TGCGCCAGCAGAGAAGTCAGCGAGCAGTTCTTC	CASREVSEQFF	TRBV5-1	.	.	TRBJ2-1
TGTGCCAGCAAAGGAGGGGCTGGTAGAAACACCATATATTTT	CASKGGAGRNTIYF	TRBV2	.	medium-sized	TRBJ1-3
TGTGCCAGCTCACCGGGACTAGGGGACACCGGGGAGCTGTTTTTT	CASSPGLGDTGELFF	TRBV18	TRBD2	.	TRBJ2-2
TGTGCCAGCAGCTTAGGACCTGACTACGAGCAGTACTTC	CASSLGPDYEQYF	TRBV7-3	.	few	TRBJ2-7